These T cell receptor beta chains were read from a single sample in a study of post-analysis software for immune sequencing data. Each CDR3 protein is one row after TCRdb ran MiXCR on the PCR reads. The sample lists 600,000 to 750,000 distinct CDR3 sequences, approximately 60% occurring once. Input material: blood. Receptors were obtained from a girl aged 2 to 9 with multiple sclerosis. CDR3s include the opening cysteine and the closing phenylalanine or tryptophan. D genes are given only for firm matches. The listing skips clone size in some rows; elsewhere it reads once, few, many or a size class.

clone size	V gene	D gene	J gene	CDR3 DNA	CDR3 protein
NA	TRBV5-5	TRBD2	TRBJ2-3	TGTGCCAGCAGCTTCGGGGGGGGAAGGCATACAGATACGCAGTATTTT	CASSFGGGRHTDTQYF
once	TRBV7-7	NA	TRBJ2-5	TGTGCCAGCAGCTTACACAGGAGCCCCCAAGAGACCCAGTACTTC	CASSLHRSPQETQYF
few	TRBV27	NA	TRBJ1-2	TGTGCCAGCAGCCAACAGGGAAGAATACTCTATGGCTACACCTTC	CASSQQGRILYGYTF
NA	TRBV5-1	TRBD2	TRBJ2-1	TGCGCCAGCAGCTTGGTGGTAGCGGGAGGCCATGAGCAGTTCTTC	CASSLVVAGGHEQFF
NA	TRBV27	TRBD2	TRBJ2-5	TGTGCCAGCAGGCCCCTCTCGGGACTAGCGGTGCAAGAGACCCAGTACTTC	CASRPLSGLAVQETQYF
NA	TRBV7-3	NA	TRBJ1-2	TGTGCCAGCAGCTTAGGGGAAGGAGGCTATGGCTACACCTTC	CASSLGEGGYGYTF
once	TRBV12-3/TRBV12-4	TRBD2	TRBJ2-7	TGTGCCAGCAACCGGGGGGTCGGCTACGAGCAGTACTTC	CASNRGVGYEQYF
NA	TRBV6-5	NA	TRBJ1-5	TGTGCCAGCAGTTACGGCGAGGATCAGCCCCAGCATTTT	CASSYGEDQPQHF
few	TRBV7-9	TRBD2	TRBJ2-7	TGTGCCAGCAGCACGAGCACGGGACTAGCGGCCTACGAGCAGTACTTC	CASSTSTGLAAYEQYF
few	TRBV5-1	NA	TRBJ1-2	TGCGCCAGCAGCCCGGACGGACTCCGAGGCTACACCTTC	CASSPDGLRGYTF
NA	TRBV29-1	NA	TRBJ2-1	TGCAGCTTCTCTTGGAGGGGGCGCGAGCAGTTCTTC	CSFSWRGREQFF
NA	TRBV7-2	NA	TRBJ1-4	TGTGCCAGCAGCCACTCGGGAGACTTATATGAAAAACTGTTTTTT	CASSHSGDLYEKLFF
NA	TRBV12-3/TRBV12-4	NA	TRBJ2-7	TGTGCCAGCGCCGGCTACGAGCAGTACTTC	CASAGYEQYF
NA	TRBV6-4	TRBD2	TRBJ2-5	TGTGCCAGCAGTGCCAGGGGAGCGGGGGGGCCCGTACTCGAGCAAGAGACCCAGTACTTC	CASSARGAGGPVLEQETQYF
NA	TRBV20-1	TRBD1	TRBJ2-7	TGCAGTGCTTCGACAGGGGGCGATACCTACGAGCAGTACTTC	CSASTGGDTYEQYF
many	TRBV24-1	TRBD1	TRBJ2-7	TGTGCCACCAGTGAGCACAGGGGTCGGAGCTCCTACGAGCAGTACTTC	CATSEHRGRSSYEQYF
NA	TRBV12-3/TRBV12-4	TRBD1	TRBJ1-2	TGTGCCAGCAGACCCCCGGGACAGGAAAGGAAGGGCTACACCTTC	CASRPPGQERKGYTF
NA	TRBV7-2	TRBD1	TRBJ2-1	TGTGCCAGCAGCCACAGACGGGACAGGGGGGGGGGTGAGCAGTTCTTC	CASSHRRDRGGGEQFF
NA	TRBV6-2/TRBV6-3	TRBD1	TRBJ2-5	TGTGCCAGCAGTTACGGGACAGGGATTCACCAAGAGACCCAGTACTTC	CASSYGTGIHQETQYF
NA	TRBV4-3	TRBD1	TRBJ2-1	TGCGCCAGCAGCCAGGGGACAGGTCCGCGGGGTGAGCAGTTCTTC	CASSQGTGPRGEQFF
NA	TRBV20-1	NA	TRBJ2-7	TGCAGTGCTAGTCGGGCGGAGACCGTAAGCTCCTACGAGCAGTACTTC	CSASRAETVSSYEQYF
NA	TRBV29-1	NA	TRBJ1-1	TGCAGCGTCAGACGGGACCAGAACACTGAAGCTTTCTTT	CSVRRDQNTEAFF
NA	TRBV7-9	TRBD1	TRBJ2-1	TGTGCCAGCAGCTTAGGGACAGGGCAAAAGGGTGAGCAGTTCTTC	CASSLGTGQKGEQFF
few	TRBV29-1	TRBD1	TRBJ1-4	TGCAGCGTAGCGCGGACAGGGGATGAAAAACTGTTTTTT	CSVARTGDEKLFF
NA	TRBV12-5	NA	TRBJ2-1	TGTGCTAGTGGTTTGGTACTAGGGGCCTCCGCGAATGAGCAGTTCTTC	CASGLVLGASANEQFF
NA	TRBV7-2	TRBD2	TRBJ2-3	TGTGCCAGCAGCCGGATGGGGCTGACTAGCGCAGATACGCAGTATTTT	CASSRMGLTSADTQYF
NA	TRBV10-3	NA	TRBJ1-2	TGTGCCATCAGTGAGTCAACGGGCCAGCCTTTCTATGGCTACACCTTC	CAISESTGQPFYGYTF
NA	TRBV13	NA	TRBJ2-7	TGTGCCAGCAGCTTTCTAGCGACCCCGAGGCCCTACGAGCAGTACTTC	CASSFLATPRPYEQYF